This TCR beta chain was observed in a study of CD8+CD57+ T cells in acquired aplastic anemia. Overall study context: Sorted CD4+ and CD8+ cells gave an average of approximately 3.1 ug of DNA. Researchers reported that healthy donors averaged about 9.8 million reads for CD4+ cells. Broader study findings: A significant difference in CD8+ Simpson's diversity between patients and controls was not found.

Remarks on this clonotype: Its antigen is not known. The junction departs from germline at one end; a sequencing error may be responsible.

Profiles of TCR beta VDJ and CDR3 were generated from a genomic DNA template. TCRdb processed the reads anew with MiXCR; each CDR3 protein has one entry. Of some 120,000 distinct CDR3 sequences in the sample, 48% were seen once. Per the germline V gene, CDR1 is SQVTM and CDR2 is ANQGSEA. The CDR3 loop spans 15 amino acids. The chain has TRBV29-1 and TRBJ2-7; no definite D call. The source material was sorted CD4+, CD8+, or CD8+CD57+ T cells (not recorded which) from PBMCs. The TCR comes from a human donor in good health, serving as a control. DNA for the CDR3: TGCAGCGTCGAAGTTCGGACGGATGCTTGGGGTGAGCAGTACTTC. Amino acid sequence: CSVEVRTDAWGEQYF.